The subject of this entry is one T cell receptor beta chain. The source of the sample is a study of technical replicates of blood from several donors. The data were produced by immunoSEQ multiplex PCR, yet TCRdb's version contains in-frame clones alone and is incomplete. The data hold just over 60,000 clones, with about 90% observed a single time. The CDR3 has 18 amino acids. Material for sequencing was PBMCs. The gene calls are TRBV21-1 and TRBJ2-7; whether TRBD1, the table's D call, matches the DNA was not checked. TRBV21-1 is tagged as a pseudogene. This TCR was sampled from a human donor in good health. Some clones in this sample may be carry-over from other donors' samples. CDR3 bases: TGTGCCAGCAGCAAAAACCCTAGGACAGGGGCTAACTCCTACGAGCAGTACTTC. Translation gives CASSKNPRTGANSYEQYF.